The 32 T cell receptor beta chains below come from one sample, sequenced in a study of cytomegalovirus exposure and HLA in healthy donors. PCR employed 60 Vbeta and 13 Jbeta primers. Using immunoSEQ multiplex PCR, the repertoire was profiled, and TCRdb retains in-frame clones only, with some absent. Altogether around 190,000 clones are present, over 60% being singletons, with the ten largest covering 5% to 7%. The sample consisted of PBMCs. These receptors were obtained from a man aged 35 to 55 in good health and CMV-seronegative.

The chain has TRBV5-6 and TRBJ2-5; 12 positions match TRBD2. The CDR3 covers 15 residues. After removal of 4 bases from V and 3 bases from J, the junction contained 4 bases not matched to a gene. Germline V gene data show CDR1 as SGHDT and CDR2 as YYEEEE. CDR3: CASSPRTSGEETQYF. The CDR3 coding sequence is TGTGCCAGCAGCCCCCGGACTAGCGGGGAAGAGACCCAGTACTTC.

This chain connects TRBV27 to TRBJ2-6; D is unclear. Trimming removed 5 bases at V and 4 bases at J, with 9 bases between. CDR1 MNHEY and CDR2 SMNVEV come from the germline V gene (reference sequence). This CDR3 is built from 14 residues. The CDR3: CASSVVPGANVLTF. CDR3 in DNA: TGTGCCAGCAGTGTCGTCCCCGGGGCCAACGTCCTGACTTTC.

The J gene is TRBJ1-2, the V gene TRBV7-9; 8 positions match TRBD1. J gave up 7 bases and V 6 bases, and 7 bases lay outside the gene matches. This CDR3 spans 13 amino acids. Germline values: CDR1 SEHNR, CDR2 FQNEAQ (reference sequence). CDR3 protein: CASSSDRGLGYTF. CDR3 sequence (DNA): TGTGCCAGCAGTTCCGACAGGGGCCTTGGCTACACCTTC.

The sample holds one count of this clone. The CDR3 DNA reads as TGTGCCAGTAGTATAGAGATAGAGGGAAGCTCCTATAATTCACCCCTCCACTTT. Its protein is CASSIEIEGSSYNSPLHF. The V call is TRBV19, the J call TRBJ1-6; D is undetermined. With 0 bases removed from V and 0 bases from J, the gap between germline ends came to 12 bases. The CDR3 loop spans 18 amino acids. Germline V lookup: CDR1 LNHDA, CDR2 SQIVND (reference sequence).

The chain uses TRBV5-1 and TRBJ2-6; 8 bases line up with TRBD1. The CDR3 is 17 amino acids. The ends lost 0 bases at V and 1 base at J; junction bases unmatched: 3. Looked up from germline, CDR1 is SGHRS and CDR2 is YFSETQ. Written as DNA, the CDR3 is TGCGCCAGCAGCTTGGCGACAGGGGCATCTGGGGCCAACGTCCTGACTTTC. This sequence encodes CASSLATGASGANVLTF.

The genes are TRBV25-1 and TRBJ1-1, with 9 bases that match TRBD1. Trimming cost V 4 bases and J 1 base; bases outside gene matches: 10. The germline V gene has CDR1 MGHDK and CDR2 SYGVNS. CDR3 length: 17 amino acids. In DNA, the CDR3 is TGTGCCAGCAGTGCTAGTCCGGGACAGGGCGAGAACACTGAAGCTTTCTTT. This codes for CASSASPGQGENTEAFF. Full variable domain (outside the CDR3, taken from reference TRBV25-1 and TRBJ1-1): EADIYQTPRYLVIGTGKKITLECSQTMGHDKMYWYQQDPGMELHLIHYSYGVNSTEKGDLSSESTVSRIRTEHFPLTLESARPSHTSQYLCASSASPGQGENTEAFFGQGTRLTVV.

In this sample, this clone turned up once. The chain carries TRBV18 and TRBJ1-2; 7 positions agree with TRBD1. The CDR3 is made up of 16 amino acids. Looked up from germline, CDR1 is KGHSH and CDR2 is LQKENI. Unmatched junction bases numbered 8, after V lost 3 bases and J lost 1 base. As DNA, the CDR3 is TGTGCCAGCTCACCCTCGACAGGGAATCTTAACTATGGCTACACCTTC. Translated: CASSPSTGNLNYGYTF.

The chain has TRBV29-1 and TRBJ1-2, with D unclear. CDR1 SQVTM and CDR2 ANQGSEA come from the germline V gene. Trimming left V 4 bases short and J 3 bases short, with 6 bases between. CDR3 length: 11 residues. The CDR3 nucleotides read TGCAGCGTTGGGGCAGACTATGGCTACACCTTC. The encoded protein is CSVGADYGYTF.

The chain has TRBV2 and TRBJ1-4, with 10 positions matching TRBD1. The V gene end was trimmed by 6 bases and the J gene end by 0 bases; junction bases not matched to a gene: 4. The CDR3 has 16 residues. Germline loops: CDR1 SNHLY, CDR2 FYNNEI. The CDR3 DNA reads as TGTGCCAGCAGGTGGACAGGGGGAGCAACTAATGAAAAACTGTTTTTT. Translating gives CASRWTGGATNEKLFF.

This chain uses TRBV30 with TRBJ2-5; possible D gene TRBD2, 5 bases. The germline V gene has CDR1 GTSNPN and CDR2 SVGIG (reference sequence). The ends were cut back, 3 bases at V and 1 base at J, with 6 bases in the middle. The CDR3 length is 12 residues. For the CDR3, the DNA is TGTGCCTGGAGCGGGGTCCAAGAGACCCAGTACTTC. Translation gives CAWSGVQETQYF.

A single count supports this clone. This sequence joins TRBV5-1 and TRBJ1-2, with D hard to call. There are 14 residues in the CDR3. Germline lookup yields CDR1 SGHRS and CDR2 YFSETQ. V was clipped by 0 bases and J by 2 bases, with 8 bases between them. The CDR3 loop is CASSLDPGNYGYTF. As DNA, the CDR3 is TGCGCCAGCAGCTTGGATCCGGGGAACTATGGCTACACCTTC.

V is TRBV27 and J is TRBJ2-2; TRBD2 agrees at 8 bases. The CDR3 spans 14 residues. CDR1 and CDR2 from the germline V gene are MNHEY and SMNVEV (reference sequence). Trimming at V came to 2 bases and at J to 6 bases, leaving 2 bases not matched to a gene. This CDR3 is CASSLRGGAGELFF. The CDR3 coding sequence is TGTGCCAGCAGTTTACGGGGGGGGGCCGGGGAGCTGTTTTTT.

V is TRBV5-4 and J is TRBJ2-5; TRBD2 agrees at 8 bases. V lost 1 base, J lost 4 bases, and 9 bases stayed unmatched. CDR3 length: 16 residues. CDR1 and CDR2 (germline): SGHNT, YYREEE (reference sequence). The DNA of the CDR3 is TGTGCCAGCAGCTTGCTCCTCGGGGGGGCCAGAGAGACCCAGTACTTC. As protein: CASSLLLGGARETQYF.

V gene TRBV6-4 combines with J gene TRBJ2-3; 8 bases line up with TRBD2. The CDR3 loop spans 14 amino acids. The V gene's germline CDR1 is MRHNA and CDR2 SNTAGT. The ends lost 8 bases at V and 3 bases at J; junction bases unmatched: 7. The CDR3 DNA is TGTGCCAGCTCGCGGGGGGTCGAGACAGATACGCAGTATTTT. Protein sequence: CASSRGVETDTQYF.

The chain has TRBV4-3 and TRBJ2-5; D perhaps matches TRBD2 (7 bases). V dropped 0 bases and J dropped 4 bases, with 15 bases sitting between them. The V gene's germline CDR1 is LGHNA and CDR2 YSLEER. The length of the CDR3 is 16 residues. The CDR3 is CASSQDPGAGVETQYF. The CDR3, as DNA: TGCGCCAGCAGCCAAGATCCGGGGGCGGGGGTAGAGACCCAGTACTTC.

The rearrangement links TRBV7-7 to TRBJ2-2; 7 bases match TRBD2. Germline CDR1 SSHAT, CDR2 FNYEAQ (reference sequence). The CDR3 length is 14 residues. Trimming took 2 bases from V and 6 from J; bases not matched to a gene: 3. As DNA, the CDR3 is TGTGCCAGCAGCTTACAGGCGGGGGCCGGGGAGCTGTTTTTT. It codes for CASSLQAGAGELFF. The variable domain in full, with the rest retrieved from reference TRBV7-7 and TRBJ2-2, is GAGVSQSPRYKVTKRGQDVTLRCDPISSHATLYWYQQALGQGPEFLTYFNYEAQPDKSGLPSDRFSAERPEGSISTLTIQRTEQRDSAMYRCASSLQAGAGELFFGEGSRLTVL.

The V gene is TRBV6-5, the J gene TRBJ1-5; tentatively, D is TRBD1 (6 bases). Germline-derived CDR1 and CDR2 are MNHEY and SVGAGI. The CDR3 is made up of 14 amino acids. V lost 2 bases to trimming and J lost 3 bases, with 8 bases between them. The CDR3 coding sequence is TGTGCCAGCAGTTACGGGGGCCTCAATCAGCCCCAGCATTTT. Its translation: CASSYGGLNQPQHF.

The chain carries TRBV7-9 and TRBJ1-5, with 9 bases matching TRBD1. CDR3 size: 15 residues. The V gene's germline CDR1 is SEHNR and CDR2 FQNEAQ (reference sequence). Unmatched junction bases numbered 5, after V lost 4 bases and J lost 4 bases. CDR3 coding DNA: TGTGCCAGCAGCTCCACAGGGGGCGCGAATCAGCCCCAGCATTTT. Its protein product is CASSSTGGANQPQHF.

This CDR3 reads CASSPPVATEAFF. CDR3 in DNA: TGCGCCAGCAGCCCCCCAGTCGCCACTGAAGCTTTCTTT. The J gene is TRBJ1-1, the V gene TRBV5-1, with D unresolved. Trimming removed 4 bases from V and 4 bases from J, with 11 bases in between. The germline CDR1 and CDR2 sequences are SGHRS and YFSETQ. The CDR3 spans 13 residues.

This clone occurred a few times. V is TRBV7-8 and J is TRBJ1-1; 10 bases fit TRBD1. The ends lost 5 bases at V and 1 base at J; junction bases unmatched: 7. Germline V CDR1 and CDR2: SGHVS, FQNEAQ. This CDR3 comprises 16 residues. The CDR3 DNA follows: TGTGCCAGCAGCCCGAGACAGGGGGCGGGGAACACTGAAGCTTTCTTT. It translates to CASSPRQGAGNTEAFF.

This clone was found once. This sequence joins TRBV11-3 and TRBJ2-5; TRBD2 aligns across 7 bases. The CDR3 has 15 residues. The germline CDR1 and CDR2 sequences are SGHNT and YENEEA. Unmatched junction bases numbered 8, after V lost 3 bases and J lost 4 bases. The CDR3 protein is CASSLRGGDGETQYF. CDR3 DNA sequence: TGTGCCAGCAGCTTGAGGGGAGGGGACGGAGAGACCCAGTACTTC. The variable domain in full, with the rest retrieved from reference TRBV11-3 and TRBJ2-5, is EAGVVQSPRYKIIEKKQPVAFWCNPISGHNTLYWYLQNLGQGPELLIRYENEEAVDDSQLPKDRFSAERLKGVDSTLKIQPAELGDSAVYLCASSLRGGDGETQYFGPGTRLLVL.

The chain recombines TRBV10-3 with TRBJ2-1; tentatively, D is TRBD2 (6 bases). Trimming left V 0 bases short and J 3 bases short, with 9 bases between. Germline V lookup: CDR1 ENHRY, CDR2 SYGVKD. This CDR3 region has 15 residues. The CDR3 spells CAISESPGVYNEQFF. The CDR3 DNA reads as TGTGCCATCAGTGAGTCGCCGGGGGTCTACAATGAGCAGTTCTTC.

This chain connects TRBV4-1 to TRBJ2-5, with 7 bases identical to TRBD1. CDR3 length equals 13 residues. The J segment lost 4 bases and the V segment lost 4 bases, leaving 3 bases of the junction unmatched. Per the germline V gene, CDR1 is MGHRA and CDR2 is YSYEKL. The CDR3 DNA reads TGCGCCAGCAGCCGCTACAGGGGAGAGACCCAGTACTTC. As protein: CASSRYRGETQYF.

The V call is TRBV29-1, the J call TRBJ1-5, with 11 positions matching TRBD1. This CDR3 region has 13 residues. The germline CDR1 and CDR2 sequences are SQVTM and ANQGSEA. V trimming: 6 bases; J trimming: 5 bases; junction bases outside the gene matches: 3. The DNA of the CDR3 is TGCAGCGTCGGACAGGGGGCAGATCAGCCCCAGCATTTT. Translating gives CSVGQGADQPQHF.

J is TRBJ1-1 and V is TRBV19; D unclear. Germline CDR1 and CDR2: LNHDA and SQIVND (reference sequence). V was cut by 7 bases and J by 0 bases, with 9 bases left in between. The CDR3 has 13 amino acids. The CDR3 is CASTPRLNTEAFF. The CDR3 region has the DNA TGTGCCAGTACCCCCCGTTTGAACACTGAAGCTTTCTTT.

The gene calls are TRBV10-3 and TRBJ1-6, with TRBD1 matching 8 bases. Per the germline V gene, CDR1 is ENHRY and CDR2 is SYGVKD. CDR3 size: 15 residues. Trimming removed 5 bases from V and 5 bases from J; junction bases left unmatched: 5. The CDR3 loop is CAISRKDRDNSPLHF. In DNA, the CDR3 is TGTGCCATCAGTAGGAAGGACAGGGATAATTCACCCCTCCACTTT.

The rearrangement joins TRBV18 to TRBJ1-1; 7 bases match TRBD1. The length of the CDR3 is 15 residues. Germline loops: CDR1 KGHSH, CDR2 LQKENI. V was clipped by 3 bases and J by 4 bases; unmatched bases: 8. CDR3 sequence (DNA): TGTGCCAGCTCACCCGTAACAGGGGTTGGCACTGAAGCTTTCTTT. It encodes CASSPVTGVGTEAFF.

The J gene is TRBJ1-2, the V gene TRBV29-1, with 9 bases fitting TRBD1. Germline CDR1 and CDR2: SQVTM and ANQGSEA. The CDR3 covers 15 residues. The V gene end was trimmed by 0 bases and the J gene end by 4 bases; junction bases not matched to a gene: 6. CDR3 coding DNA: TGCAGCGTTGAAGATCCGGACAGGGGTGGCTATGGCTACACCTTC. This translates into CSVEDPDRGGYGYTF.

This chain uses TRBV18 with TRBJ1-1; D remains ambiguous. The CDR3 has 14 residues. CDR1 is KGHSH and CDR2 is LQKENI in the germline V gene. Trimming removed 2 bases at V and 1 base at J, with 8 bases between. In DNA form, the CDR3 reads TGTGCCAGCTCACCAATAAGCCAGAACACTGAAGCTTTCTTT. As protein: CASSPISQNTEAFF.

There are a few counts of this clone. This rearrangement joins TRBV9 to TRBJ2-3; 7 nucleotides line up with TRBD2. With 3 bases clipped from V and 2 bases from J, the junction kept 9 bases outside the gene matches. The germline CDR1 and CDR2 sequences are SGDLS and YYNGEE. This CDR3 has 16 amino acids. This chain's CDR3 is CASSAPQGGITDTQYF. CDR3 nucleotides: TGTGCCAGCAGCGCACCCCAGGGAGGGATCACAGATACGCAGTATTTT.

V is TRBV6-6 and J is TRBJ2-3; D not resolved. The ends were cut back, 0 bases at V and 4 bases at J, with 5 bases in the middle. Germline loops: CDR1 MNHNY, CDR2 SVGAGI (reference sequence). The CDR3 sequence is 13 residues long. CDR3 in amino acids: CASSYSRPDTQYF. The CDR3 bases are TGTGCCAGCAGTTACTCGAGGCCAGATACGCAGTATTTT.

The chain links TRBV5-6 to TRBJ2-7, with TRBD2 matching 8 bases. The germline CDR1 and CDR2 sequences are SGHDT and YYEEEE. There are 15 residues in the CDR3. The V gene end was trimmed by 2 bases and the J gene end by 4 bases; junction bases not matched to a gene: 8. CDR3 loop: CASSFGVSGNYEQYF. The CDR3 DNA reads as TGTGCCAGCAGCTTCGGGGTTAGCGGGAATTACGAGCAGTACTTC.